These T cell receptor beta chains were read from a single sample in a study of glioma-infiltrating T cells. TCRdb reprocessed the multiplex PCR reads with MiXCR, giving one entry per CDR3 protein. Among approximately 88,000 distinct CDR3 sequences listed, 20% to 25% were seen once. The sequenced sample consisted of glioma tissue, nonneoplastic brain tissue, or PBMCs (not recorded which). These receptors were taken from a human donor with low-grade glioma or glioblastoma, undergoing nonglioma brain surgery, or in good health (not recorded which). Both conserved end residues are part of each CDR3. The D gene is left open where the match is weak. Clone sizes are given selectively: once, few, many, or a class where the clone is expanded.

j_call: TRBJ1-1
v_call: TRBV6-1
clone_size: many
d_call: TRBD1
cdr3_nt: TGTGCCAGCAGTCGAGCGACAGGGGCGTACACTGAAGCTTTCTTT
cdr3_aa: CASSRATGAYTEAFF

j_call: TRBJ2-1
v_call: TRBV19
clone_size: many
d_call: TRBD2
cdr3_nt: TGTGCCAGTAGCCCAACGGGGACTAGATTCTACAATGAGCAGTTCTTC
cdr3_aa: CASSPTGTRFYNEQFF

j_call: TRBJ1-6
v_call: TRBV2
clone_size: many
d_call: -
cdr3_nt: TGTGCCAGCAGTGCGGACGCCATGAATTCACCCCTCCACTTT
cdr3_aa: CASSADAMNSPLHF

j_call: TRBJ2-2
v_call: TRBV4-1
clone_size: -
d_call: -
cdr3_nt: TGCGCCAGCAGCCAGTCCAGACTCAACACCGGGGAGCTGTTTTTT
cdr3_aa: CASSQSRLNTGELFF

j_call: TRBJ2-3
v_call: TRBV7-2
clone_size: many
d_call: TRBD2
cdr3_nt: TGTGCCAGCAGCTTTATAGCGGGGGGTCCCACAGATACGCAGTATTTT
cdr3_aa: CASSFIAGGPTDTQYF

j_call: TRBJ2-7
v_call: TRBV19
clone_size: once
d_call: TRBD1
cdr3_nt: TGTGCCAGTAGTGACAGGGGGTCCCCATTCTCCTACGAGCAGTACTTC
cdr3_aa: CASSDRGSPFSYEQYF

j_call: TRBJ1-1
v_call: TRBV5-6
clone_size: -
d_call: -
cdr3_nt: TGTGCCAGCACCCCCCTGGCCAGGGGTCTCACTGAAGCTTTCTTT
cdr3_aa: CASTPLARGLTEAFF

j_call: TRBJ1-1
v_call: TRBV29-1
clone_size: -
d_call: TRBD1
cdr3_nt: TGCAGCGTAGCCAGGGGGACTGAAGCTTTCTTT
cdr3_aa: CSVARGTEAFF

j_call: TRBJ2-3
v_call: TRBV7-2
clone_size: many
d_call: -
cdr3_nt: TGTGCCAGCGGGGAATACAGCGGTACGCAGTATTTT
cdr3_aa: CASGEYSGTQYF

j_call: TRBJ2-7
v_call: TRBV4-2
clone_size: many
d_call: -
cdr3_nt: TGTGCCAGCAGCCAAGCCTTCGACAGCGAGCAGTACTTC
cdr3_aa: CASSQAFDSEQYF

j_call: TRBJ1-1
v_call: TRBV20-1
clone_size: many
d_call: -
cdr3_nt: TGCAGTGCTAGATCAGGGATAGGAATGAACACTGAAGCTTTCTTT
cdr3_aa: CSARSGIGMNTEAFF

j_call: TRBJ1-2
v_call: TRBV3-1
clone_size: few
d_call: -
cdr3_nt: TGTGCCAGCAGCCCCAGCCCACCGCAATCCCCTAACTATGGCTACACCTTC
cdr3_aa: CASSPSPPQSPNYGYTF

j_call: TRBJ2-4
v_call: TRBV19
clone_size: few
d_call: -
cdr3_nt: TGTGCCAGTAGTATTCCCCGACTCGCCAGCAACATTCAGTACTTC
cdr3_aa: CASSIPRLASNIQYF

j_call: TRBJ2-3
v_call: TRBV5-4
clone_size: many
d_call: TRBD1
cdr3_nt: TGTGCCAGCAGCAGGGACAGGGGGCAGAATACGCAGTATTTT
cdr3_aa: CASSRDRGQNTQYF

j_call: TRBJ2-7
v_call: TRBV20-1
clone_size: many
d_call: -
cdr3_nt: TGCAGTGCTAGAAGACAGAGCATCTACGAGCAGTACTTC
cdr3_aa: CSARRQSIYEQYF

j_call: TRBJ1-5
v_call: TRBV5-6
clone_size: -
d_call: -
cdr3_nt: TGTGCCAGCTCAGCGGGGCGGCACAATCAGCCCCAGCATTTT
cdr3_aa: CASSAGRHNQPQHF

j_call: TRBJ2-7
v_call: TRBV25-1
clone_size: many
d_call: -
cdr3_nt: TGTGCCAGCAGGAACACCTACGAGCAGTACTTC
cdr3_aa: CASRNTYEQYF

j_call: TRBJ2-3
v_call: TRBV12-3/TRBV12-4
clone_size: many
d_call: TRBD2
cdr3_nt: TGTGCCAGCGGGGGGGGGACCGATACGCAGTATTTT
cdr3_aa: CASGGGTDTQYF

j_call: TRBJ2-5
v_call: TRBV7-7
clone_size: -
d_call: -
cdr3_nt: TGTGCCAGCAGCTTGAGCGGGCCTCGGGAGACCCAGTACTTC
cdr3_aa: CASSLSGPRETQYF

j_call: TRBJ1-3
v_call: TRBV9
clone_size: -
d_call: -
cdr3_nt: TGTGCCAGCAGCGTCTGGGGGACCTTCGACTCTGGAAACACCATATATTTT
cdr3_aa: CASSVWGTFDSGNTIYF

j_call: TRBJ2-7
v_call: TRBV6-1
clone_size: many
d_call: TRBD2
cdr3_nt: TGTGCCAGTCGCGGGCGGGGGGTCTCCTACGAGCAGTACTTC
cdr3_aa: CASRGRGVSYEQYF

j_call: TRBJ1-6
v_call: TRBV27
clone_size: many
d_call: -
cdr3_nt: TGTGCCAGCAGTTTATACGGCACCCCACACTCCTATAATTCACCCCTCCACTTT
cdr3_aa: CASSLYGTPHSYNSPLHF

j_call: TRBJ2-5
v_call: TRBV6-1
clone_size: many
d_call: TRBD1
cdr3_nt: TGTGCCAGCAGTTCCGGGACAGGGGTGCGGGAGACCCAGTACTTC
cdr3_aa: CASSSGTGVRETQYF

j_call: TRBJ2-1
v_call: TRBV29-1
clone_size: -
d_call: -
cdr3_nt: TGCAGCGGGGGAGTCGGGCTACAGTACAATGAGCAGTTCTTC
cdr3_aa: CSGGVGLQYNEQFF

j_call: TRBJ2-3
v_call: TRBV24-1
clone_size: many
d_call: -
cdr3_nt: TGTGCCACCAGTGATATGGGGGCGGAGGGCACAGATACGCAGTATTTT
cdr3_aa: CATSDMGAEGTDTQYF

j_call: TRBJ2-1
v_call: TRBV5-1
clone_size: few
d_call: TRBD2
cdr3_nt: TGCGCCAGCAGCGAAACTAGCGGGGGGGCCAGTGAGCAGTTCTTC
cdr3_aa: CASSETSGGASEQFF

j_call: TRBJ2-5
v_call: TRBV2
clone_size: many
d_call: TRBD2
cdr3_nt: TGTGCCAGCAGTGAAGGACTAGCGGAGACCCAGTACTTC
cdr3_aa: CASSEGLAETQYF

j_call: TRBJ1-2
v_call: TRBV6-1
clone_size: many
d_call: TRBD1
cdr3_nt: TGTGCCAGCAGTCCGGGACAGTATCATGGCTACACCTTC
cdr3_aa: CASSPGQYHGYTF

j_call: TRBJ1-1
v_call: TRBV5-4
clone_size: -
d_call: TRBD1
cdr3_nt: TGTGCCGGCACTCGTGGGGGGACAGGGTCGAACACTGAAGCTTTCTTT
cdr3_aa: CAGTRGGTGSNTEAFF

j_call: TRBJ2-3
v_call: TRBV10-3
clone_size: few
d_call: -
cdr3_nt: TGTGCCATCAGTGAGTCGACCCTCACAGATACGCAGTATTTT
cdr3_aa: CAISESTLTDTQYF

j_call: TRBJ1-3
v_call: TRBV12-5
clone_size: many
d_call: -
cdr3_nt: TGTGCTAGTGGTTTGACCCGGTCGAACACCATATATTTT
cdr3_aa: CASGLTRSNTIYF

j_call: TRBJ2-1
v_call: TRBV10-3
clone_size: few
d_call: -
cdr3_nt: TGTGCCATCGCTTTGGGGAATGAGCAGTTCTTC
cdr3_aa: CAIALGNEQFF

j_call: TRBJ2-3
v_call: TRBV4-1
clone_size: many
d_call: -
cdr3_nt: TGCGCCAGCAGCCCCTACTCCAGGGGTGGAAGCACAGATACGCAGTATTTT
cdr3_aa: CASSPYSRGGSTDTQYF

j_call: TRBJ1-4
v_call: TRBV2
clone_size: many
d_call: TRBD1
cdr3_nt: TGTGCCAGCAGTGACGACAGGGGAAGAAGAGAAAAACTGTTTTTT
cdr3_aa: CASSDDRGRREKLFF

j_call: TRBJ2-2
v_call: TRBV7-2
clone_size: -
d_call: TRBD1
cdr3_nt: TGTGCCAGCAGCGCCGGACAGGGAGTAGGCGGGGAGCTGTTTTTT
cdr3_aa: CASSAGQGVGGELFF

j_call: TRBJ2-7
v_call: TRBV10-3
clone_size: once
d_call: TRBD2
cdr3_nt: TGTGCCATCAAATTGGGGAGGGGCTCCTACGAGCAGTACTTC
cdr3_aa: CAIKLGRGSYEQYF

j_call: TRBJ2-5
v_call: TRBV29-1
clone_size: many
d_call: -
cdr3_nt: TGCAGCGTTAAAAACCTTCAAGAGACCCAGTACTTC
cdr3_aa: CSVKNLQETQYF

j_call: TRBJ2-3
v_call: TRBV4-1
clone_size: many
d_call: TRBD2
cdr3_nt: TGCGCCAGCAGCCATCCCGCCCCGGGACTAGCGAGGACAGATACGCAGTATTTT
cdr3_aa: CASSHPAPGLARTDTQYF

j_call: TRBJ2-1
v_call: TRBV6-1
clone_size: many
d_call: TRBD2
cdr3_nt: TGTGCCAGCAGTTTTCCGTCTAGCGGGAGGGCCGGGACCTACAATGAGCAGTTCTTC
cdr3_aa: CASSFPSSGRAGTYNEQFF

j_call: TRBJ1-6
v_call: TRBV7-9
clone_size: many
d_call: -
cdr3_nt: TGTGCCAGCAGCAACCTTTGGGATATCCTCCACTTT
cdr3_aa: CASSNLWDILHF

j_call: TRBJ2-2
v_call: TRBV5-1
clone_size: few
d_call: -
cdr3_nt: TGCGCCAGCAGCTCTAATGCGGGAACGAACACCGGGGAGCTGTTTTTT
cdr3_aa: CASSSNAGTNTGELFF

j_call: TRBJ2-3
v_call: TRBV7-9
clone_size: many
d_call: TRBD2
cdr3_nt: TGTGCCAGCAGCTTAATCCCGGGACTAGCGACAGATACGCAGTATTTT
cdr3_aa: CASSLIPGLATDTQYF